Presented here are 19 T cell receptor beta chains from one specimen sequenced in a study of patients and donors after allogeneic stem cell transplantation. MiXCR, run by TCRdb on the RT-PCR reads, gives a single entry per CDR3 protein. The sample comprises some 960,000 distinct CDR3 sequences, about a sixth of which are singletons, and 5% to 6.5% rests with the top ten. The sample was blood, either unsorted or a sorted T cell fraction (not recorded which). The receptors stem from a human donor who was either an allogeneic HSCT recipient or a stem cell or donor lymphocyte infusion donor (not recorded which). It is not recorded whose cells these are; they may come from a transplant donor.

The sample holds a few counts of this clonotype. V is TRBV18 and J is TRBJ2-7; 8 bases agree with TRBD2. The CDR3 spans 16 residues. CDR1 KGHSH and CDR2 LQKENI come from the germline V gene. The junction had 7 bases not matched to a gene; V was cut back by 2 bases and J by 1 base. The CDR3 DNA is TGTGCCAGCTCACCATTCACTAGCGGACCATCCTACGAGCAGTACTTC. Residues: CASSPFTSGPSYEQYF.

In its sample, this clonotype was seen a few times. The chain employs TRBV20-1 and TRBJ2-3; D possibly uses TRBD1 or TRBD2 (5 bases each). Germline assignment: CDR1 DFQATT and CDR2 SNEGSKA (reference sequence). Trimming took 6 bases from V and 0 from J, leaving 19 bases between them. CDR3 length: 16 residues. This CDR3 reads CSARQGARGSTDTQYF. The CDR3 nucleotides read TGCAGTGCCCGGCAAGGGGCCCGAGGGAGCACAGATACGCAGTATTTT.

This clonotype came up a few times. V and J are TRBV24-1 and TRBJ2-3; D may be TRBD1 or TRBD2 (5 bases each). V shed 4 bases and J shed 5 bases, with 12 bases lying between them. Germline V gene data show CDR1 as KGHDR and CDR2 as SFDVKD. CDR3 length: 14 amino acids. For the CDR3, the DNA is TGTGCCACCAGTGAAGGGGCCGCGGGAGATACGCAGTATTTT. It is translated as CATSEGAAGDTQYF.

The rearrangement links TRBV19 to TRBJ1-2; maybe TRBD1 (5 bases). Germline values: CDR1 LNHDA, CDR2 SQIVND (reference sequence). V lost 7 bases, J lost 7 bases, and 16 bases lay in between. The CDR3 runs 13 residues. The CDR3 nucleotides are TGTGCCAGTACCCTAAGCAGGGAGGCTGGCTACACCTTC. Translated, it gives CASTLSREAGYTF.

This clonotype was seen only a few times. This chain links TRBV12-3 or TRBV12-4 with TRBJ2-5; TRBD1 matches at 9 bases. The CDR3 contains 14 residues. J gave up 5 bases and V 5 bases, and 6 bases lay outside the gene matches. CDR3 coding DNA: TGTGCCAGCAGTCGAACAGGGGGCGCGGAGACCCAGTACTTC. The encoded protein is CASSRTGGAETQYF.

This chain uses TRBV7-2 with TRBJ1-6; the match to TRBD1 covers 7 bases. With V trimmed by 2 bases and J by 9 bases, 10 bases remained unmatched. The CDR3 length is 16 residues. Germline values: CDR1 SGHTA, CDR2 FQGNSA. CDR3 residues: CASSLRPQGKGSPLHF. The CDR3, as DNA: TGTGCCAGCAGCTTACGCCCACAGGGGAAGGGTTCACCCCTCCACTTT.

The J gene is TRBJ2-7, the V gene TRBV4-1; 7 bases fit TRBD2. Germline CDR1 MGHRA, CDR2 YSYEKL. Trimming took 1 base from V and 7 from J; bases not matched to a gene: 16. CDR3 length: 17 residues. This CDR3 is CASSQVVASGATREQYF. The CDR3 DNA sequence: TGCGCCAGCAGCCAAGTCGTGGCAAGCGGGGCCACTCGGGAGCAGTACTTC.

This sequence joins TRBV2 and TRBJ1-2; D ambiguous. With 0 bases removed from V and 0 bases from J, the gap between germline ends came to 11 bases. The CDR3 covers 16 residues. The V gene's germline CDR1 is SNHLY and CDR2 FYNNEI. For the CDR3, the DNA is TGTGCCAGCAGTGAAGCTCGGGCACTAGCTAACTATGGCTACACCTTC. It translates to CASSEARALANYGYTF. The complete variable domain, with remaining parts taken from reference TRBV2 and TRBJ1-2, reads EPEVTQTPSHQVTQMGQEVILRCVPISNHLYFYWYRQILGQKVEFLVSFYNNEISEKSEIFDDQFSVERPDGSNFTLKIRSTKLEDSAMYFCASSEARALANYGYTFGSGTRLTVV.

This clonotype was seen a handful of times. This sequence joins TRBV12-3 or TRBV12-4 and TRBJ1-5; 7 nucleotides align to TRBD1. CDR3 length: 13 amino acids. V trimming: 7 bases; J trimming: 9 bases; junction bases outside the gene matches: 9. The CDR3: CASTGGGLLPQHF. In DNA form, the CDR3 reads TGTGCCAGCACCGGAGGGGGCCTGCTGCCCCAGCATTTT.

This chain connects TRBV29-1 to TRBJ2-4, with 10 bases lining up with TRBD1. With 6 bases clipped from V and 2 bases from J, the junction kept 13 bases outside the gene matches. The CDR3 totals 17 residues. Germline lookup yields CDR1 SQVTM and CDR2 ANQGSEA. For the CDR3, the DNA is TGCAGCGTCGTTTTCTCGACAGGGGGCTTTTCCAAAAACATTCAGTACTTC. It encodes CSVVFSTGGFSKNIQYF.

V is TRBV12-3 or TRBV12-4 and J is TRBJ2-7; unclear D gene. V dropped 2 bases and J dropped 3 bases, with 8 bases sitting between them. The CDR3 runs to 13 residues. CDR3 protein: CASSLRLYYEQYF. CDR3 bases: TGTGCCAGCAGTTTAAGGTTATACTACGAGCAGTACTTC.

For the CDR3, the DNA is TGCAGCGCTAGGACAGCCTTCATGAACACTGAAGCTTTCTTT. It specifies CSARTAFMNTEAFF. The chain joins TRBV29-1 to TRBJ1-1; the D gene is possibly TRBD1 (6 bases). Germline V gene lookup returns CDR1 SQVTM and CDR2 ANQGSEA. The CDR3 sequence is 14 residues long. The V end lost 7 bases, the J end lost 0 bases, and 15 bases lay between the germline ends.

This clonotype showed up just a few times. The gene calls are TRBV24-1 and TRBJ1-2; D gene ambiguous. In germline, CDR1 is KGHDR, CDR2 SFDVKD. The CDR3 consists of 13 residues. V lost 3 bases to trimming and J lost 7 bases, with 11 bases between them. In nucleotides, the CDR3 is TGTGCCACCAGTGATCCCCGACGGGGTGGCTACACCTTC. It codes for CATSDPRRGGYTF.

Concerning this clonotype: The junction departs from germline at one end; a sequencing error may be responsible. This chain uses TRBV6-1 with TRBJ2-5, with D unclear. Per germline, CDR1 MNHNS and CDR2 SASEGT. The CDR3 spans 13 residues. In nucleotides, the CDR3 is TGTGCCAGCTCCGGGCTCTACCAGGAGACCCAGTACTTC. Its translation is CASSGLYQETQYF.

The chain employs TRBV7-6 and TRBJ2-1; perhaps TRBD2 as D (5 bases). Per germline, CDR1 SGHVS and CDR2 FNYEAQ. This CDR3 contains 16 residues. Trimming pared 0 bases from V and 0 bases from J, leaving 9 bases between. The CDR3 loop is CASSLALDYSYNEQFF. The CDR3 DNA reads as TGTGCCAGCAGCTTAGCACTAGATTACTCCTACAATGAGCAGTTCTTC.

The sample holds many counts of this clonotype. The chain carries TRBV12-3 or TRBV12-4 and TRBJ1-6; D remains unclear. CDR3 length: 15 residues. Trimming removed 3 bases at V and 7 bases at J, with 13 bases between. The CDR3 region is CASSFGPSSNSPLHF. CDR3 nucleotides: TGTGCCAGCAGTTTCGGACCTAGTTCAAATTCACCCCTCCACTTT.

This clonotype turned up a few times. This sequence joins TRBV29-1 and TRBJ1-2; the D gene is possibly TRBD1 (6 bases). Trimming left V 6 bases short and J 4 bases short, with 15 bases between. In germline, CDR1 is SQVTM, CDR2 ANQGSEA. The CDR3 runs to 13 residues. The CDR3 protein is CSVQPGDTYGYTF. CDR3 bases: TGCAGCGTCCAACCGGGGGACACCTATGGCTACACCTTC.

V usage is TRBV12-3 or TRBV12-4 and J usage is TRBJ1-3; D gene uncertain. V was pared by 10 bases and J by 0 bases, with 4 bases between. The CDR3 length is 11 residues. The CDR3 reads CATGSGNTIYF. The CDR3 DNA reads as TGTGCCACCGGCTCTGGAAACACCATATATTTT.

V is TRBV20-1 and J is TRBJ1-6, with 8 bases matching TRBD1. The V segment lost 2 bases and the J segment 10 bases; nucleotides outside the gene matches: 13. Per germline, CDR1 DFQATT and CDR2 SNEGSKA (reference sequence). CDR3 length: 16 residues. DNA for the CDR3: TGCAGTGCTAGAAGGGTTAGCGGACAGGGTCACTCACCCCTCCACTTT. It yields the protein CSARRVSGQGHSPLHF.